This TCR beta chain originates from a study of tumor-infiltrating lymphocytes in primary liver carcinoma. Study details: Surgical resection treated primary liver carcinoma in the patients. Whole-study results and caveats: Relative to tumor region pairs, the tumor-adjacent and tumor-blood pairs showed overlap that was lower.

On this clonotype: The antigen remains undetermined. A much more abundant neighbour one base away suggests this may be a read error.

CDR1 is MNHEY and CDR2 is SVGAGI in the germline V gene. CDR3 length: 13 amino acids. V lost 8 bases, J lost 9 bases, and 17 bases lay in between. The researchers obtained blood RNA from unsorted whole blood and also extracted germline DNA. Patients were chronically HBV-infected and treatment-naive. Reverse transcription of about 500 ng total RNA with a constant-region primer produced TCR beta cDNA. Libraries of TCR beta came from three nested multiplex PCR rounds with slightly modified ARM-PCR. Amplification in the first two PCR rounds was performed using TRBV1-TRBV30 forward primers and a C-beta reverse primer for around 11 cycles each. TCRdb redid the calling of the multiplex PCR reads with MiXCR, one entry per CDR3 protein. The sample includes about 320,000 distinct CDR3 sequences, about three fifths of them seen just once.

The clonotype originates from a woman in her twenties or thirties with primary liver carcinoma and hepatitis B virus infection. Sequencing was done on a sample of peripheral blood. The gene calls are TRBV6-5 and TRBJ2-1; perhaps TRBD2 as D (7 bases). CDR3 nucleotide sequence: TGTGCCAGCGGTAGGGGGGGGTTTGGTGAGCAGTTCTTC. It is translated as CASGRGGFGEQFF.